The rows below give T cell receptor beta chains drawn from one sample of a study of blood T cells in healthy people across ages. TCRdb re-derived calls from the 5' RACE reads in MiXCR, one entry per CDR3 protein. Of approximately 800,000 distinct CDR3 sequences in the sample, about 55% were seen once. The sample consisted of blood. The receptors originated from a man at least 80 years old in good health. The conserved cysteine and the conserved F or W are not part of the CDR3 here. Each record gives: V gene, D gene, CDR3 protein. A D gene is named only where the DNA matches it firmly.

v_gene: TRBV7-3
d_gene: TRBD2
CDR3aa: ASSLKTSGGSSGANVLT

v_gene: TRBV11-3
d_gene: NA
CDR3aa: ASSLAGGANTGELF

v_gene: TRBV5-1
d_gene: NA
CDR3aa: ASSFQQGYEQY

v_gene: TRBV7-9
d_gene: NA
CDR3aa: ASSPSLLAGAGEQY

v_gene: TRBV20-1
d_gene: TRBD2
CDR3aa: SASMASGFQETQY

v_gene: TRBV6-6
d_gene: NA
CDR3aa: ASSPSGADTQY

v_gene: TRBV24-1
d_gene: TRBD1
CDR3aa: ATRKQGAERSGANVLT

v_gene: TRBV24-1
d_gene: TRBD1
CDR3aa: ATSPTGARYAY

v_gene: TRBV9
d_gene: TRBD2
CDR3aa: ASSANRDISSGTSDNEQF

v_gene: TRBV12-3/TRBV12-4
d_gene: TRBD2
CDR3aa: ASSFRLADEQY

v_gene: TRBV19
d_gene: NA
CDR3aa: ASSIAQGTGGYT

v_gene: TRBV7-2
d_gene: TRBD2
CDR3aa: ASSTSGRGGQY

v_gene: TRBV9
d_gene: TRBD1
CDR3aa: ASSPRQGPSGANVLT

v_gene: TRBV19
d_gene: NA
CDR3aa: TSTPASWGNEKLF

v_gene: TRBV15
d_gene: NA
CDR3aa: ATSRSHREGNEQF

v_gene: TRBV27
d_gene: NA
CDR3aa: ASSLGVLSTEAF

v_gene: TRBV29-1
d_gene: TRBD1
CDR3aa: SIGQGLGPQH

v_gene: TRBV5-4
d_gene: TRBD2
CDR3aa: ASSLTSGTIYNEQY

v_gene: TRBV29-1
d_gene: TRBD1
CDR3aa: SVEAAGGFYNEQF

v_gene: TRBV6-1
d_gene: TRBD2
CDR3aa: ASSVAGVDTGELF

v_gene: TRBV28
d_gene: NA
CDR3aa: ASSRDPADTQY

v_gene: TRBV10-3
d_gene: NA
CDR3aa: AISEYSTEQY

v_gene: TRBV9
d_gene: TRBD2
CDR3aa: ASSVVASGRTDTQY

v_gene: TRBV6-5
d_gene: NA
CDR3aa: ASSYGGRELF

v_gene: TRBV27
d_gene: NA
CDR3aa: ASTPLGWDTEAF

v_gene: TRBV7-2
d_gene: NA
CDR3aa: ASSLQPAQNTGELF